A selection of T cell receptor beta chains follows, all from one sample in a study of cytomegalovirus exposure and HLA in healthy donors. Assay used: immunoSEQ multiplex PCR; TCRdb lists only in-frame clones, some missing. The table shows around 190,000 clones, with 70% to 80% occurring only once. Sample: PBMCs. The receptors come from a woman aged 50 to 65 in good health and CMV-seronegative. The CDR3 runs from the conserved cysteine through the conserved F or W. The order of the fields is J gene, clone size, V gene, D gene, CDR3 length, CDR3 DNA, CDR3 protein. D genes are given only for firm matches. Clone sizes are given selectively: once, few, many, or a class where the clone is expanded.

TRBJ2-2 . TRBV30 . 13 TGTGCCTGGAGTGCCAGGGGCACCGGGGAGCTGTTTTTT CAWSARGTGELFF
TRBJ2-5 . TRBV5-1 TRBD1 14 TGCGCCAGCAGCTCGTGGACAGGGACAGAGACCCAGTACTTC CASSSWTGTETQYF
TRBJ1-3 . TRBV5-1 . 20 TGCGCCAGCAGCCCACGGATGGGGGGTGAGCCTCTGAGCTCTGGAAACACCATATATTTT CASSPRMGGEPLSSGNTIYF
TRBJ1-5 . TRBV19 . 15 TGTGCCAGTAGCCGGGACGGAGGGCGCAGTCAGCCCCAGCATTTT CASSRDGGRSQPQHF
TRBJ1-4 . TRBV28 . 15 TGTGCCAGCAGTCCCGCAGGGGTGGCAAATGAAAAACTGTTTTTT CASSPAGVANEKLFF
TRBJ1-4 . TRBV6-5 TRBD1 16 TGTGCCAGCAGTTATGGCAGGGGACAGAGTAATGAAAAACTGTTTTTT CASSYGRGQSNEKLFF
TRBJ1-2 . TRBV9 TRBD1 13 TGTGCCAGCAGCGGGGACAGGGGGGAGGACTACACCTTC CASSGDRGEDYTF
TRBJ2-2 . TRBV7-9 TRBD1 16 TGTGCCAACGGCCGGACAGGGGGCTCAAACACCGGGGAGCTGTTTTTT CANGRTGGSNTGELFF
TRBJ2-3 . TRBV10-3 TRBD2 16 TGTGCCATCAGTGTTAATAGCGGGGTTAGCACAGATACGCAGTATTTT CAISVNSGVSTDTQYF
TRBJ2-1 . TRBV7-2 TRBD1 15 TGTGCCAGCAGCCGCTCGCGGACAGGGGGCAATGAGCAGTTCTTC CASSRSRTGGNEQFF
TRBJ2-3 . TRBV5-4 TRBD2 17 TGTGCCAGCAGCCTGGGACTAGCCAAACCTAGCACAGATACGCAGTATTTT CASSLGLAKPSTDTQYF
TRBJ1-2 few TRBV5-5 TRBD1 15 TGTGCCAGCAGCACTTTACAGGGGGGAAACTATGGCTACACCTTC CASSTLQGGNYGYTF
TRBJ1-3 . TRBV21-1 . 13 TGTGCCAGCATCGAGTGCCTTGGAAACACCATATATTTT CASIECLGNTIYF
TRBJ1-1 few TRBV29-1 . 13 TGCAGCGTCCCCGGCGGGGCGAACACTGAAGCTTTCTTT CSVPGGANTEAFF
TRBJ1-1 few TRBV2 TRBD1 15 TGTGCCAGCAGGGACAGGGGGCTACAGAACACTGAAGCTTTCTTT CASRDRGLQNTEAFF
TRBJ1-5 . TRBV15 . 16 TGTGCCACCAGTAGAGATCTTAGTACTGGGAGCCAGCCCCAGCATTTT CATSRDLSTGSQPQHF
TRBJ1-2 . TRBV27 . 15 TGTGCCAGCAGTCTAAACCCGGGACACCTCTATGGCTACACCTTC CASSLNPGHLYGYTF
TRBJ2-1 . TRBV4-2 TRBD2 15 TGTGCCAGCAGCCACGGACTAGGAGTCGTAAACGAGCAGTTCTTC CASSHGLGVVNEQFF
TRBJ1-2 . TRBV20-1 . 11 TGCAGTGCATCTGACACCTATGGCTACACCTTC CSASDTYGYTF
TRBJ1-4 . TRBV4-3 TRBD1 14 TGCGCCAGCAGCCGGACAGGGGCGAATGAAAAACTGTTTTTT CASSRTGANEKLFF
TRBJ2-5 . TRBV7-2 . 13 TGTGCCAGCAGCCCCGGGATCCAAGAGACCCAGTACTTC CASSPGIQETQYF
TRBJ1-4 few TRBV5-6 TRBD1 15 TGTGCCAGCAGCCCGACGGACAGGGTAAATGAAAAACTGTTTTTT CASSPTDRVNEKLFF
TRBJ2-5 . TRBV7-2 TRBD1 15 TGTGCCAGCAGCTTTCCGGGACAGGGGGGGGAGACCCAGTACTTC CASSFPGQGGETQYF
TRBJ2-3 . TRBV29-1 TRBD2 14 TGCAGCGTTTCGACTAGCGGGAGGTTAAATACGCAGTATTTT CSVSTSGRLNTQYF
TRBJ2-7 . TRBV7-6 TRBD2 15 TGTGCCAGCAGCCGGGGACTAGCGAGCTCCTACGAGCAGTACTTC CASSRGLASSYEQYF
TRBJ1-2 . TRBV19 TRBD1 15 TGTGCCAGTAGTTTCCAGGACAGGGGGCGAAGCGGCTACACCTTC CASSFQDRGRSGYTF
TRBJ2-5 few TRBV12-2 . 16 TGTGCAAGTCGCTTAGCGGCAATATCAGGCGAGGAGACCCAGTACTTC CASRLAAISGEETQYF
TRBJ2-1 . TRBV6-4 TRBD2 16 TGTGCCAGCAGCTCACTAGCGGGGGGGCTGGGCAATGAGCAGTTCTTC CASSSLAGGLGNEQFF
TRBJ2-7 many TRBV7-2 . 15 TGTGCCAGCAGCACCCCGATCGGGGTCGCCTACGAGCAGTACTTC CASSTPIGVAYEQYF
TRBJ1-1 . TRBV11-1 TRBD1 16 TGTGCCAGCAGCCGAAGACCGGGACAGAGGAACACTGAAGCTTTCTTT CASSRRPGQRNTEAFF
TRBJ2-1 . TRBV11-2 . 13 TGTGCCAGCAGCTTCTCAGCCTACAATGAGCAGTTCTTC CASSFSAYNEQFF
TRBJ1-4 . TRBV6-5 TRBD1 14 TGTGCCAGCAGGGGGACAGGACCTAATGAAAAACTGTTTTTT CASRGTGPNEKLFF
TRBJ2-1 . TRBV29-1 TRBD2 13 TGCAGCGTTCCCGGGACTACCTACAATGAGCAGTTCTTC CSVPGTTYNEQFF